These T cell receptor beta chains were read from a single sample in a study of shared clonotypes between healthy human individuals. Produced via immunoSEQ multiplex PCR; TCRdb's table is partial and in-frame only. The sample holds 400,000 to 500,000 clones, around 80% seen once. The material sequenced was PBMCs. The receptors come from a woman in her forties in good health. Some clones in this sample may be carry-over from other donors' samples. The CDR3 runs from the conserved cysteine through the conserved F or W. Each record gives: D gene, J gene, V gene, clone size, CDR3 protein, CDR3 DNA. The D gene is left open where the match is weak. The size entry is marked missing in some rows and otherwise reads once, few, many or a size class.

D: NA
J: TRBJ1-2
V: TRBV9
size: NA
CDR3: CASSPTPRVDYGYTF
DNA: TGTGCCAGCAGCCCTACCCCCCGAGTAGACTATGGCTACACCTTC

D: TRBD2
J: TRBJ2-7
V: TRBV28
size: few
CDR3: CASSATSGNEQYF
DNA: TGTGCCAGCAGTGCGACTAGCGGGAACGAGCAGTACTTC

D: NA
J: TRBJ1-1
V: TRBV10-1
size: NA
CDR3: CASSESGTDTEAFF
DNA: TGCGCCAGCAGTGAGTCGGGAACGGACACTGAAGCTTTCTTT

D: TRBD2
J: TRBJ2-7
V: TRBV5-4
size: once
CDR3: CASSRPLAGVIYEQYF
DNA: TGTGCCAGCAGTCGACCCTTAGCGGGAGTAATCTACGAGCAGTACTTC

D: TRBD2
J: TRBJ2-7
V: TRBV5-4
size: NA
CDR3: CASSLAGGVSYEQYF
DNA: TGTGCCAGCAGCTTAGCGGGAGGCGTCTCCTACGAGCAGTACTTC

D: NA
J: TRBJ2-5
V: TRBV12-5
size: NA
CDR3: CASGISRAETQYF
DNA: TGTGCTAGTGGTATTAGCAGGGCGGAGACCCAGTACTTC

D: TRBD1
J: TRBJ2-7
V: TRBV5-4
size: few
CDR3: CASSPPGTASYEQYF
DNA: TGTGCCAGCAGTCCTCCCGGGACAGCTTCCTACGAGCAGTACTTC

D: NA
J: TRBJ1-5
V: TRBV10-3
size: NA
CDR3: CAISESRQGSQPQHF
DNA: TGTGCCATCAGTGAGTCCAGGCAGGGGAGTCAGCCCCAGCATTTT

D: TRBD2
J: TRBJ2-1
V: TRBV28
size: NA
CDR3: CASSFSLGGRGRGEQFF
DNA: TGTGCCAGCAGTTTCTCCCTCGGCGGGAGAGGGCGGGGTGAGCAGTTCTTC

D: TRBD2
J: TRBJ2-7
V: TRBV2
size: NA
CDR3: CAICEGRGSSYEQYF
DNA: TGTGCCATCTGTGAGGGGCGGGGGAGTTCCTACGAGCAGTACTTC

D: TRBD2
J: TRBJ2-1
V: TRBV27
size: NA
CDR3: CASSRGGVSYNEQFF
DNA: TGTGCCAGCAGCCGTGGGGGGGTCTCCTACAATGAGCAGTTCTTC